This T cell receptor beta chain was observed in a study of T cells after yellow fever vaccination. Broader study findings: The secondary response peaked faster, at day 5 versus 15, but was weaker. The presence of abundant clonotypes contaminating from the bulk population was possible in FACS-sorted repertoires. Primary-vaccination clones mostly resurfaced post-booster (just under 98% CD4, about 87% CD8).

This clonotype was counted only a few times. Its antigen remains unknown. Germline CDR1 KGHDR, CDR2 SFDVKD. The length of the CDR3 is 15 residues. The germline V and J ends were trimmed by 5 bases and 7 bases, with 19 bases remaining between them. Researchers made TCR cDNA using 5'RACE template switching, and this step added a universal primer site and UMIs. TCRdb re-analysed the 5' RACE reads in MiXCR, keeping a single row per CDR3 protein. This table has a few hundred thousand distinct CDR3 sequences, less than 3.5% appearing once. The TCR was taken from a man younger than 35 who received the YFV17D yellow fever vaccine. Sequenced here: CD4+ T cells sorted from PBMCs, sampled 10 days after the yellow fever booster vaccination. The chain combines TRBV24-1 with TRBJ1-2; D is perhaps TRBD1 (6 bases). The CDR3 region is CATSVGQGPRSGYTF. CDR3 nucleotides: TGTGCCACCAGTGTGGGTCAGGGGCCCCGCAGTGGCTACACCTTC.